The entry below describes one T cell receptor beta chain. The antigen is undetermined. The sample belongs to a study of CD8 T cells in Susac syndrome. Overall study results and limits: Only a relatively small number of individuals were included in the TCR sequencing and HLA analysis.

With random hexamers, reverse transcription was performed on roughly 0.45 to 1 ug of RNA. Amplification of TCR beta CDR3 by immunoSEQ multiplex PCR spanned 54 Vbeta and 13 Jbeta. MiXCR, run by TCRdb on the immunoSEQ multiplex PCR reads, gives a single entry per CDR3 protein. The table shows about 120,000 distinct CDR3 sequences, with 85% to 95% occurring only once. The study sequenced TCR beta in blood CD8+ and CD4+ T cells. Negative isolation yielded CD8+ and CD4+ T cells; FACS enriched TEMRA cells. The ends were cut back, 5 bases at V and 9 bases at J, with 17 bases in the middle. This CDR3 contains 14 residues. Per germline, CDR1 SGHTA and CDR2 FQGNSA.

Source material: CD4+ T cells from PBMCs. This clonotype originated in a human donor in good health. The chain links TRBV7-2 to TRBJ2-1; the D call may be TRBD1 or TRBD2 (5 bases each). The CDR3 bases are TGTGCCAGCAGCCTCCGGGACCAGGTAAGTGAGCAGTTCTTC. Translation: CASSLRDQVSEQFF.